The next 32 T cell receptor beta chains were all read from a single sample in a study of cytomegalovirus exposure and HLA in healthy donors (dated by TCRdb to between 2016 and 2019). Library method: the immunoSEQ multiplex PCR assay. TCRdb re-hosts the immuneACCESS table, in-frame sequences only. Its copies lack some clones; in the studies checked, an unresolved V gene accounts for under half of them, and the cause for the rest is not known. Present in this sample are a few hundred thousand clones, around nine tenths of which were seen just once. Over 0.7% of the sample comes from the top ten. Sequencing was carried out using PBMCs. These receptors were collected from a woman between 18 and 29 years old in good health and CMV-seronegative.

This rearrangement joins TRBV9 to TRBJ1-2; 7 nucleotides line up with TRBD1. This CDR3 is built from 16 residues. CDR1 SGDLS and CDR2 YYNGEE come from the germline V gene. V was pared by 0 bases and J by 1 base, with 6 bases of the junction left unmatched. CDR3 coding DNA: TGTGCCAGCAGCGTAGGGACAGGCGCGTTTAACTATGGCTACACCTTC. Residues: CASSVGTGAFNYGYTF.

This chain links TRBV4-3 with TRBJ2-5; no clear D. In germline, CDR1 is LGHNA, CDR2 YSLEER. The CDR3 extends over 13 amino acids. V was cut by 1 base and J by 2 bases, with 5 bases left in between. CDR3: CASSQVLQETQYF. The CDR3 DNA reads as TGCGCCAGCAGCCAAGTATTGCAAGAGACCCAGTACTTC.

The gene calls are TRBV29-1 and TRBJ1-2, with D perhaps matching TRBD1 (5 bases). The germline V and J ends were trimmed by 5 bases and 2 bases, with 12 bases remaining between them. The CDR3 is 13 amino acids. In germline, CDR1 is SQVTM, CDR2 ANQGSEA. The CDR3 DNA reads TGCAGCGTTCAAAGGGGCGGAAACTATGGCTACACCTTC. This translates into CSVQRGGNYGYTF.

CDR3: CASSFIQGSHYGYTF. The DNA of the CDR3 is TGTGCCAGCAGCTTTATACAGGGGAGTCACTATGGCTACACCTTC. The rearrangement joins TRBV27 to TRBJ1-2; 7 positions match TRBD1. The V gene's germline CDR1 is MNHEY and CDR2 SMNVEV (reference sequence). The J segment lost 3 bases and the V segment lost 6 bases, leaving 10 bases of the junction unmatched. The CDR3 spans 15 residues.

V is TRBV27 and J is TRBJ1-5; 7 bases match TRBD1. In germline, CDR1 is MNHEY, CDR2 SMNVEV (reference sequence). After removal of 4 bases from V and 3 bases from J, the junction contained 6 bases not matched to a gene. CDR3 size: 15 residues. As DNA, the CDR3 is TGTGCCAGCAGTTCGGCGGGACAGCCCAATCAGCCCCAGCATTTT. This translates into CASSSAGQPNQPQHF.

This chain connects TRBV14 to TRBJ2-1, with D uncertain. Trimming cost V 1 base and J 2 bases, with 6 bases left between them. The CDR3 is 14 residues long. Per germline, CDR1 SGHDN and CDR2 FVKESK. As DNA, the CDR3 is TGTGCCAGCAGCCAAGGGCAGGCCTACAATGAGCAGTTCTTC. Translated, it gives CASSQGQAYNEQFF.

The gene calls are TRBV29-1 and TRBJ2-6; TRBD2 aligns across 7 bases. The CDR3 totals 14 residues. J was trimmed by 6 bases and V by 7 bases; bases with no gene match: 9. The germline gives CDR1 SQVTM, CDR2 ANQGSEA. The CDR3 here is CSAGEGGSANVLTF. The CDR3 nucleotides read TGCAGCGCGGGGGAGGGTGGGTCGGCCAACGTCCTGACTTTC. Filled out from reference TRBV29-1 and TRBJ2-6, the complete variable domain reads SAVISQKPSRDICQRGTSLTIQCQVDSQVTMMFWYRQQPGQSLTLIATANQGSEATYESGFVIDKFPISRPNLTFSTLTVSNMSPEDSSIYLCSAGEGGSANVLTFGAGSRLTVL.

The chain couples TRBV4-1 to TRBJ2-1; 9 bases are shared with TRBD2. Germline V gives CDR1 MGHRA, CDR2 YSYEKL. V lost 1 base and J lost 4; bases outside the gene matches: 14. CDR3 length equals 19 residues. As DNA, the CDR3 is TGCGCCAGCAGCCAAGGGGCTAGCGGGATCGATCCCAGATACAATGAGCAGTTCTTC. Protein sequence: CASSQGASGIDPRYNEQFF.

The DNA for the CDR3 is TGTGCCAGCAACTTACCGGGACTAGCGACACAAGAGACCCAGTACTTC. The encoded protein is CASNLPGLATQETQYF. The chain recombines TRBV2 with TRBJ2-5; 10 bases align to TRBD2. Trimming took 7 bases from V and 2 from J; bases not matched to a gene: 10. Per germline, CDR1 SNHLY and CDR2 FYNNEI. The CDR3 runs to 16 residues.

This chain uses TRBV2 with TRBJ2-7, with a tentative D call TRBD1 (6 bases). Germline V gene data show CDR1 as SNHLY and CDR2 as FYNNEI. This CDR3 comprises 14 residues. Trimming stripped 6 bases from V and 1 base from J, with 13 bases between. The CDR3 DNA reads as TGTGCCAGCAGACCCCAGGGGAAATCCTACGAGCAGTACTTC. It is translated as CASRPQGKSYEQYF.

V usage is TRBV6-6 and J usage is TRBJ1-6; 8 positions match TRBD1. Trimming removed 4 bases from V and 6 bases from J; junction bases left unmatched: 8. The CDR3 is 16 residues long. The germline V gene has CDR1 MNHNY and CDR2 SVGAGI (reference sequence). The CDR3: CASSSPKTGVNSPLHF. Written as DNA, the CDR3 is TGTGCCAGCAGTTCCCCTAAGACAGGGGTTAATTCACCCCTCCACTTT.

The rearrangement uses TRBV2 and TRBJ2-7; 7 bases agree with TRBD1. The CDR3 extends over 14 amino acids. Trimming cost V 6 bases and J 6 bases; bases outside gene matches: 11. Germline V CDR1 and CDR2: SNHLY, FYNNEI. The CDR3 coding sequence is TGTGCCAGCAGCCAAACAGGGGTTAGGGGCGAGCAGTACTTC. It encodes CASSQTGVRGEQYF.

This chain links TRBV27 with TRBJ2-5; 8 bases align to TRBD1. Germline CDR1 is MNHEY and CDR2 is SMNVEV (reference sequence). CDR3 length equals 14 residues. The V gene end was trimmed by 5 bases and the J gene end by 5 bases; junction bases not matched to a gene: 7. CDR3 DNA sequence: TGTGCCAGCAGTAGGGACAGGCCGGAGGAGACCCAGTACTTC. Residues: CASSRDRPEETQYF.

The rearrangement joins TRBV4-3 to TRBJ2-7, with D tentatively TRBD1 (6 bases). The CDR3 runs to 14 residues. Germline CDR1 is LGHNA and CDR2 is YSLEER. The V and J ends lost 0 bases and 3 bases respectively, with 9 bases between them. DNA for the CDR3: TGCGCCAGCAGCCAAGATTTCAGGGGCTACGAGCAGTACTTC. This translates into CASSQDFRGYEQYF.

The chain joins TRBV27 to TRBJ1-2; no clear D gene. CDR1 is MNHEY and CDR2 is SMNVEV in the germline V gene (reference sequence). This CDR3 has 16 residues. Trimming removed 6 bases from V and 3 bases from J, with 20 bases in between. DNA for the CDR3: TGTGCCAGCAGCTCCCGGAGGGCATCAGACTACTATGGCTACACCTTC. Residues: CASSSRRASDYYGYTF.

The gene calls are TRBV14 and TRBJ2-7; TRBD1 matches 8 bases. After removal of 5 bases from V and 5 bases from J, the junction contained 11 bases not matched to a gene. Germline lookup yields CDR1 SGHDN and CDR2 FVKESK. The CDR3 loop spans 15 amino acids. The CDR3 coding sequence is TGTGCCAGCAGCAGATCCTGGACAGGGCGGAACGAGCAGTACTTC. Translated: CASSRSWTGRNEQYF.

The rearrangement joins TRBV11-2 to TRBJ2-7, with no clear D. Trimming pared 5 bases from V and 2 bases from J, leaving 10 bases between. CDR3 length: 13 residues. Germline V gene sequence: CDR1 SGHAT, CDR2 FQNNGV. CDR3 sequence: CASSLEATYEQYF. CDR3 in DNA: TGTGCCAGCAGCCTTGAGGCAACCTACGAGCAGTACTTC.

As for this clone: Its ends do not fully match the called genes, so a read error is possible. The genes are TRBV28 and TRBJ1-4, with a possible D match to TRBD1 (6 bases). The germline gives CDR1 MDHEN, CDR2 SYDVKM. This CDR3 contains 11 residues. The CDR3 loop is CASSSSDRRIF. In nucleotides, the CDR3 is TGTGCCAGCAGTTCGTCGGACAGACGGATTTTT.

The V gene is TRBV18, the J gene TRBJ1-2; D might be TRBD1 (5 bases). V lost 2 bases to trimming and J lost 3 bases, with 10 bases between them. Germline values: CDR1 KGHSH, CDR2 LQKENI. The CDR3 has 14 amino acids. The CDR3 is CASSPDSLDYGYTF. The CDR3 region has the DNA TGTGCCAGCTCACCAGACAGCCTAGACTATGGCTACACCTTC.

The chain is built from TRBV6-6 and TRBJ1-5; D not resolved. Trimming pared 2 bases from V and 4 bases from J, leaving 12 bases between. This CDR3 has 15 amino acids. The germline CDR1 and CDR2 sequences are MNHNY and SVGAGI (reference sequence). CDR3 bases: TGTGCCAGCAGTTACGGTCAGTCATTTAATCAGCCCCAGCATTTT. Amino acids: CASSYGQSFNQPQHF.

The chain combines TRBV6-5 with TRBJ2-7; D unresolved. V was shortened by 0 bases and J by 0 bases, with 9 bases between the two germline ends. The CDR3 has 15 amino acids. CDR1 is MNHEY and CDR2 is SVGAGI in the germline V gene. The CDR3 bases are TGTGCCAGCAGTTACTCCCCAAGCGCCTCCTACGAGCAGTACTTC. Protein sequence: CASSYSPSASYEQYF.

The V and J genes are TRBV10-2 and TRBJ2-2; TRBD2 matches 9 bases. With V trimmed by 3 bases and J by 7 bases, 6 bases remained unmatched. CDR1 WSHSY and CDR2 SAAADI come from the germline V gene. The CDR3 consists of 15 residues. The CDR3 DNA is TGCGCCAGCAGTGAAATAGCGGGAGCCTTCGGGGAGCTGTTTTTT. This codes for CASSEIAGAFGELFF.

The genes are TRBV5-1 and TRBJ1-1, with D uncertain. This CDR3 is 15 amino acids long. Germline lookup yields CDR1 SGHRS and CDR2 YFSETQ. V was trimmed by 1 base and J by 0 bases, leaving 10 bases between them. The CDR3 region has the DNA TGCGCCAGCAGCTTGACCGCAACTATGAACACTGAAGCTTTCTTT. Translation: CASSLTATMNTEAFF. Drawing the rest from reference TRBV5-1 and TRBJ1-1, the complete variable domain is KAGVTQTPRYLIKTRGQQVTLSCSPISGHRSVSWYQQTPGQGLQFLFEYFSETQRNKGNFPGRFSGRQFSNSRSEMNVSTLELGDSALYLCASSLTATMNTEAFFGQGTRLTVV.

The chain has TRBV30 and TRBJ2-3, with D possibly matching TRBD2 (5 bases). Looked up from germline, CDR1 is GTSNPN and CDR2 is SVGIG (reference sequence). Trimming stripped 1 base from V and 2 bases from J, with 19 bases between. The CDR3 is 17 amino acids. As DNA, the CDR3 is TGTGCCTGGAGTGAGGGAGCCCCTTTGGAATTCACAGATACGCAGTATTTT. It is translated as CAWSEGAPLEFTDTQYF.

This chain joins TRBV5-5 and TRBJ1-2, with D possibly TRBD1 on 6 matching bases. V was trimmed by 4 bases and J by 5 bases, leaving 18 bases between them. CDR3 length: 15 residues. Germline V gene sequence: CDR1 SGHKS, CDR2 YYEKEE (reference sequence). The CDR3 loop reads CASSGDTGPGYGYTF. The CDR3 DNA reads as TGTGCCAGCAGCGGGGACACAGGACCGGGATATGGCTACACCTTC.

V is TRBV27 and J is TRBJ1-2, with 7 bases identical to TRBD1. The CDR3 totals 16 residues. The germline CDR1 and CDR2 sequences are MNHEY and SMNVEV (reference sequence). With 3 bases clipped from V and 4 bases from J, the junction kept 11 bases outside the gene matches. The CDR3 DNA sequence: TGTGCCAGCAGTTTCCAGGGACAGTCCCGCGGCTATGGCTACACCTTC. Translating gives CASSFQGQSRGYGYTF.

The chain couples TRBV29-1 to TRBJ2-1; tentative D call: TRBD2 (6 bases). CDR1 is SQVTM and CDR2 is ANQGSEA in the germline V gene. The ends were cut back, 5 bases at V and 0 bases at J, with 14 bases in the middle. The CDR3 extends over 15 amino acids. The CDR3 is CSVPLGGSSYNEQFF. In nucleotides, the CDR3 is TGCAGCGTTCCGCTCGGGGGAAGCTCCTACAATGAGCAGTTCTTC.

The CDR3 here is CALGASGSRETQYF. Here the CDR3 DNA reads TGTGCCCTCGGGGCTAGCGGGAGTAGAGAGACCCAGTACTTC. The chain joins TRBV5-4 to TRBJ2-5; TRBD2 matches at 10 bases. Per the germline V gene, CDR1 is SGHNT and CDR2 is YYREEE (reference sequence). V lost 10 bases, J lost 4 bases, and 10 bases stayed unmatched. The CDR3 runs to 14 residues. The full variable domain, rest sourced from reference TRBV5-4 and TRBJ2-5, is ETGVTQSPTHLIKTRGQQVTLRCSSQSGHNTVSWYQQALGQGPQFIFQYYREEENGRGNFPPRFSGLQFPNYSSELNVNALELDDSALYLCALGASGSRETQYFGPGTRLLVL.

The chain has TRBV9 and TRBJ1-3; no firm D call. Germline V gives CDR1 SGDLS, CDR2 YYNGEE. Between the trimmed V and J ends, which lost 4 bases and 1 base, there was a span of 15 bases. This CDR3 is built from 16 residues. CDR3 in amino acids: CASSPQTGLSGNTIYF. CDR3 coding DNA: TGTGCCAGCAGCCCCCAGACCGGGTTGTCTGGAAACACCATATATTTT.

This clone has only one observation. The chain combines TRBV23-1 with TRBJ2-5; possibly TRBD1 for D (7 bases). TRBV23-1 counts as an open reading frame of uncertain function. V lost 2 bases and J lost 9, with 19 bases in between. This CDR3 region has 15 residues. CDR3 DNA: TGCGCCAGCAGTCAAAAGGGGCGGGACAGAAAGGCCCAGTACTTC. Amino acids: CASSQKGRDRKAQYF.

The chain joins TRBV10-3 to TRBJ1-3, with D perhaps matching TRBD1 (5 bases). V was shortened by 3 bases and J by 4 bases, with 13 bases between the two germline ends. Germline V gene lookup returns CDR1 ENHRY and CDR2 SYGVKD. The CDR3 consists of 15 residues. CDR3 DNA sequence: TGTGCCATCAGTGAAGGGGTCATTCGGGGAAACACCATATATTTT. It translates to CAISEGVIRGNTIYF.

V is TRBV27 and J is TRBJ1-5; unclear D gene. The ends were cut back, 8 bases at V and 9 bases at J, with 8 bases in the middle. CDR1 MNHEY and CDR2 SMNVEV come from the germline V gene (reference sequence). The CDR3 loop spans 10 amino acids. The CDR3 coding sequence is TGTGCCAGCGGCCTTGGGCCCCAGCATTTT. Residues: CASGLGPQHF.